The 8 T cell receptor beta chains below come from one sample, sequenced in a study of blood T cell repertoires in COVID-19. The method was immunoSEQ multiplex PCR; TCRdb's version includes in-frame clones alone and lacks a portion of them. The data contain about 75,000 clones, approximately 86% of them singletons. The sample was peripheral blood. The origin of the receptors is an elderly man with COVID-19, enrolled during active disease.

The chain recombines TRBV2 with TRBJ2-2; maybe TRBD1 (6 bases). CDR1 and CDR2 from the germline V gene are SNHLY and FYNNEI. This CDR3 contains 15 residues. V lost 2 bases and J 7 bases, leaving 14 bases between the germline ends. Here the CDR3 DNA reads TGTGCCAGCAGTGAAACGAGGCCAGGGGACGGGGAGCTGTTTTTT. Encoded protein: CASSETRPGDGELFF.

The chain employs TRBV5-1 and TRBJ1-1, with D perhaps matching TRBD1 (5 bases). CDR3 length: 17 residues. Germline V gene sequence: CDR1 SGHRS, CDR2 YFSETQ. V dropped 0 bases and J dropped 3 bases, with 18 bases sitting between them. In DNA, the CDR3 is TGCGCCAGCAGCTTGGGGCAGGGATTCTCAGGCGACACTGAAGCTTTCTTT. Protein sequence: CASSLGQGFSGDTEAFF.

The chain carries TRBV7-9 and TRBJ1-4; D is perhaps TRBD1 (5 bases). Germline-derived CDR1 and CDR2 are SEHNR and FQNEAQ (reference sequence). Trimming removed 7 bases from V and 8 bases from J, with 20 bases in between. The CDR3 length is 15 residues. The CDR3 DNA reads as TGTGCCAGCACCCGGACCGGGGGGTCTAGGGAAAAACTGTTTTTT. This sequence encodes CASTRTGGSREKLFF.

CDR3 in amino acids: CASSLLSGDSEKLFF. CDR3 DNA: TGTGCCAGCAGTTTACTCTCCGGGGACAGTGAAAAACTGTTTTTT. The rearrangement uses TRBV27 and TRBJ1-4, with 7 nucleotides matching TRBD1. V shed 2 bases, J shed 7 bases, and the junction held 7 bases outside the gene matches. The CDR3 totals 15 residues. CDR1 is MNHEY, CDR2 SMNVEV, per germline (reference sequence).

This clone was counted once. This chain joins TRBV3-1 (or the pseudogene TRBV3-2) and TRBJ1-6; 8 bases align to TRBD1. Germline CDR1 LGHDT, CDR2 YNNKEL (reference sequence). V lost 6 bases to trimming and J lost 9 bases; unmatched junction nucleotides: 13. The CDR3 totals 16 residues. CDR3: CASRPDRTGRSSPLHF. Written as DNA, the CDR3 is TGTGCCAGCAGACCGGACCGGACAGGGAGGAGTTCACCCCTCCACTTT.

This clone was found a few times. The rearrangement joins TRBV9 to TRBJ1-2; the match to TRBD1 covers 7 bases. Germline V lookup: CDR1 SGDLS, CDR2 YYNGEE. V lost 4 bases to trimming and J lost 4 bases; unmatched junction nucleotides: 4. The CDR3 loop spans 13 amino acids. This CDR3 is CASSHRDSYGYTF. The CDR3 coding sequence is TGTGCCAGCAGCCACCGGGACAGCTATGGCTACACCTTC.

The chain combines TRBV29-1 with TRBJ2-3; the D is unclear. V was pared by 8 bases and J by 0 bases, with 12 bases between. CDR1 is SQVTM, CDR2 ANQGSEA, per germline. CDR3 length: 13 residues. The DNA for the CDR3 is TGCAGCTATATTGACTTGAGCACAGATACGCAGTATTTT. It encodes CSYIDLSTDTQYF.

The chain employs TRBV7-2 and TRBJ2-3; TRBD1 might be the D (5 bases). The CDR3 has 17 amino acids. Looked up from germline, CDR1 is SGHTA and CDR2 is FQGNSA. Trimming stripped 4 bases from V and 2 bases from J, with 19 bases between. CDR3 in DNA: TGTGCCAGCAGCTGGGGCTCAGGAGTTGGGGACACAGATACGCAGTATTTT. Encoded protein: CASSWGSGVGDTDTQYF.